This TCR beta chain was sequenced during a study of blood T cell repertoires in COVID-19. Across the whole study: PBMCs, B-cell-depleted T cells, or T cells were the source of the cDNA or gDNA that made up the material.

Per germline, CDR1 SGHRS and CDR2 YFSETQ. The CDR3 runs to 15 residues. Trimming shortened V by 0 bases and J by 4 bases, and 10 bases separated the two germline ends. Only in-frame clones appear in the TCRdb table, and some are missing; sequencing was by immunoSEQ multiplex PCR. The table lists 150,000 to 200,000 clones, around 87% of them singletons, with approximately 2.9% in the top ten. This clone was picked up one time. The V and J genes are TRBV5-1 and TRBJ1-4, with D tentatively TRBD1 (6 bases). Sequencing input: peripheral blood. This TCR derives from a woman in her 30s with active or convalescent COVID-19. In DNA form, the CDR3 reads TGCGCCAGCAGCTTGGAGGGAGGGGGTAATGAAAAACTGTTTTTT. The encoded protein is CASSLEGGGNEKLFF.